This passage covers 3 T cell receptor beta chains from one sample sequenced in a study of T cell repertoires in cytomegalovirus infection. No antigen has been assigned to these receptors. TCRdb analysed the reads with MiXCR anew, one entry per CDR3 protein. The sample contains around 50,000 distinct CDR3 sequences, around 18% of which appear only once. Sequencing used CD8+ T cells from cultured PBMCs, obtained from culture after CMV antigen stimulation. These TCRs come from a human donor in good health (CMV status not recorded). Some clones in this sample may be carry-over from other donors' samples.

The chain joins TRBV7-3 to TRBJ2-1; possibly TRBD1 for D (6 bases). Germline V lookup: CDR1 SGHTA, CDR2 FQGTGA. Trimming removed 6 bases from V and 1 base from J, with 10 bases in between. The CDR3 is 14 residues long. The DNA of the CDR3 is TGTGCCAGCAGTAAGCAGGGGTCCTACAATGAGCAGTTCTTC. This sequence encodes CASSKQGSYNEQFF.

Ten or more counts support this clonotype. The V and J genes are TRBV7-9 and TRBJ2-6, with D perhaps assigned TRBD1 or TRBD2 (5 bases each). Germline V gene data show CDR1 as SEHNR and CDR2 as FQNEAQ (reference sequence). V was pared by 6 bases and J by 1 base, with 13 bases between. The CDR3 has 16 residues. The DNA of the CDR3 is TGTGCCAGCAGGGGTGAGGGGAAGTCTGGGGCCAACGTCCTGACTTTC. The encoded protein is CASRGEGKSGANVLTF.

There are a few counts of this clonotype. The chain employs TRBV11-2 and TRBJ2-7; weak D call: TRBD2 (6 bases). The V and J ends lost 7 bases and 0 bases respectively, with 19 bases between them. Germline CDR1 is SGHAT and CDR2 is FQNNGV. The CDR3 totals 16 residues. This CDR3 is CASIFHGGGASYEQYF. The CDR3 nucleotides read TGTGCCAGCATCTTTCACGGAGGCGGGGCCTCCTACGAGCAGTACTTC.